The 22 T cell receptor beta chains below were found in one sample sequenced in a study of T-cell reconstitution after alpha-beta-depleted transplantation in children. Unique molecular identifiers were incorporated when the TCRbeta library was constructed. Each CDR3 protein is one row after TCRdb ran MiXCR on the PCR reads. This table has 75,000 to 90,000 distinct CDR3 sequences, 11% to 15% appearing once. Sequenced material: PBMCs, mostly from graft donor cells, taken 180 days after TCRalphabeta/CD19-depleted stem cell transplant. These receptors all come from a male patient under 10 years old who had a stem cell transplant for acute lymphoblastic leukemia, so the T cells may come from the graft donor.

This clonotype was observed a few times. CDR3 bases: TGTGCCAGCAGCTTCAGGGGGCCACGGAACACCGGGGAGCTGTTTTTT. This gives the protein CASSFRGPRNTGELFF. The chain recombines TRBV7-2 with TRBJ2-2; 8 bases map to TRBD1. Germline values: CDR1 SGHTA, CDR2 FQGNSA. V was clipped by 3 bases and J by 1 base; unmatched bases: 4. The CDR3 is 16 residues long.

This clonotype was observed a few times. This CDR3 reads CATDGSNYGYTF. The CDR3 region has the DNA TGTGCCACAGACGGATCTAACTATGGCTACACCTTC. This chain connects TRBV10-3 to TRBJ1-2; D uncertain. The length of the CDR3 is 12 residues. V shed 10 bases and J shed 0 bases, with 9 bases lying between them. The germline V gene has CDR1 ENHRY and CDR2 SYGVKD.

This clonotype was recorded at least ten times. The chain couples TRBV7-2 to TRBJ1-1; D not certain. The CDR3 totals 13 residues. CDR1 SGHTA and CDR2 FQGNSA come from the germline V gene. V was clipped by 2 bases and J by 1 base, with 5 bases between them. In DNA form, the CDR3 reads TGTGCCAGCAGCTTAAACGGGAACACTGAAGCTTTCTTT. This gives the protein CASSLNGNTEAFF. The variable domain in full, completed from reference TRBV7-2 and TRBJ1-1, reads GAGVSQSPSNKVTEKGKDVELRCDPISGHTALYWYRQSLGQGLEFLIYFQGNSAPDKSGLPSDRFSAERTGGSVSTLTIQRTQQEDSAVYLCASSLNGNTEAFFGQGTRLTVV.

This chain connects TRBV20-1 to TRBJ2-4, with D possibly TRBD1 on 5 matching bases. Deletions cut 4 bases from V and 0 bases from J, with 16 bases between. Germline assignment: CDR1 DFQATT and CDR2 SNEGSKA (reference sequence). The CDR3 covers 16 residues. The CDR3 DNA follows: TGCAGTGCTACGCATACAGGAGACCTAGCCAAAAACATTCAGTACTTC. Amino acids: CSATHTGDLAKNIQYF.

The V gene is TRBV29-1, the J gene TRBJ2-3; D may be TRBD2 (6 bases). Germline V CDR1 and CDR2: SQVTM, ANQGSEA. The CDR3 has 21 amino acids. V was shortened by 0 bases and J by 0 bases, with 28 bases between the two germline ends. Here the CDR3 DNA reads TGCAGCGTTGAAGACGGAACAGCAGGGAGCCAAGCGGGCGCTAGCACAGATACGCAGTATTTT. It encodes CSVEDGTAGSQAGASTDTQYF.

Only a few counts were recorded for this clonotype. The chain couples TRBV5-1 to TRBJ2-7; 9 bases line up with TRBD2. CDR3 length: 13 residues. Unmatched junction bases numbered 6, after V lost 6 bases and J lost 5 bases. In germline, CDR1 is SGHRS, CDR2 YFSETQ. The CDR3: CASTPGTSHEQYF. The CDR3 region has the DNA TGCGCCAGCACCCCGGGGACTAGCCACGAGCAGTACTTC.

The V gene is TRBV7-3, the J gene TRBJ2-3, with TRBD2 identical over 10 bases. Trimming removed 4 bases from V and 4 bases from J; junction bases left unmatched: 8. The CDR3 has 16 amino acids. Germline V gene lookup returns CDR1 SGHTA and CDR2 FQGTGA. CDR3 nucleotides: TGTGCCAGCAGCTCCCCGGGACTAGCGAAGTCAGATACGCAGTATTTT. Its translation: CASSSPGLAKSDTQYF.

This clonotype was counted a few times. As DNA, the CDR3 is TGCAGTGCTGTCCCGGGACAGGGAAAGGGAACAGATACGCAGTATTTT. The encoded protein is CSAVPGQGKGTDTQYF. V usage is TRBV20-1 and J usage is TRBJ2-3, with 9 bases that match TRBD1. V dropped 5 bases and J dropped 3; count of bases not matched to a gene: 12. Germline loops: CDR1 DFQATT, CDR2 SNEGSKA (reference sequence). The CDR3 sequence is 16 residues long.

This clonotype was counted a few times. This chain connects TRBV3-1 to TRBJ2-7; weak D call: TRBD2 (5 bases). V shed 5 bases and J shed 0 bases, with 14 bases lying between them. The V gene's germline CDR1 is LGHDT and CDR2 YNNKEL (reference sequence). The length of the CDR3 is 15 residues. The CDR3 DNA follows: TGTGCCAGCAGCTGGACTCGTCGAAGCTCCTACGAGCAGTACTTC. The encoded protein is CASSWTRRSSYEQYF.

V and J are TRBV11-3 and TRBJ2-1, with 11 positions matching TRBD2. Germline-derived CDR1 and CDR2 are SGHNT and YENEEA. The CDR3 is 13 amino acids. V dropped 5 bases and J dropped 7; count of bases not matched to a gene: 1. The CDR3 region is CASSRTSGNEQFF. The CDR3 DNA reads TGTGCCAGCAGCCGGACTAGCGGGAATGAGCAGTTCTTC.

The chain carries TRBV2 and TRBJ2-1, with D perhaps given as TRBD1 or TRBD2 (5 bases each). The germline gives CDR1 SNHLY, CDR2 FYNNEI. The V gene lost 8 bases and the J gene lost 8 bases, with 16 bases spanning the gap. The CDR3 runs 13 residues. DNA for the CDR3: TGTGCCAGCGCCGGGGCCTTCGGGGATGAGCAGTTCTTC. The encoded protein is CASAGAFGDEQFF.

The rearrangement joins TRBV4-1 to TRBJ2-3; 7 nucleotides agree with TRBD2. The germline V gene has CDR1 MGHRA and CDR2 YSYEKL. This CDR3 spans 16 amino acids. V lost 1 base and J lost 2; bases outside the gene matches: 6. DNA for the CDR3: TGCGCCAGCAGCCAAGGAGCGGGGATCTCCACAGATACGCAGTATTTT. Encoded protein: CASSQGAGISTDTQYF.

This clonotype turned up a few times. The gene calls are TRBV10-3 and TRBJ2-1; D gene unclear. V lost 3 bases to trimming and J lost 2 bases, with 14 bases between them. The CDR3 extends over 16 amino acids. Looked up from germline, CDR1 is ENHRY and CDR2 is SYGVKD. The CDR3 DNA follows: TGTGCCATCAGTGAATTAGGCGAGCCCGCCTACAATGAGCAGTTCTTC. Encoded protein: CAISELGEPAYNEQFF.

This clonotype was detected many times. The rearrangement uses TRBV12-3 or TRBV12-4 and TRBJ1-1; D uncertain. The CDR3 sequence is 15 residues long. V shed 2 bases and J shed 2 bases, with 12 bases lying between them. The CDR3 DNA reads as TGTGCCAGCAGTTTATATGCAGCTCTCAACACTGAAGCTTTCTTT. It codes for CASSLYAALNTEAFF.

In nucleotides, the CDR3 is TGCAGTGCTAGAGGGACAGGCCTGCCACATTATAATTCACCCCTCCACTTT. This encodes CSARGTGLPHYNSPLHF. The chain combines TRBV20-1 with TRBJ1-6; 7 bases align to TRBD1. The CDR3 has 17 amino acids. Germline V lookup: CDR1 DFQATT, CDR2 SNEGSKA (reference sequence). Germline trimming cut 1 base from V and 4 bases from J; bases unmatched to any gene: 10.

The chain is built from TRBV16 and TRBJ2-1; tentatively, D is TRBD1 (6 bases). Trimming took 0 bases from V and 0 from J, leaving 9 bases between them. The CDR3 spans 16 residues. Germline CDR1 is KGHSY and CDR2 is FQNENV. CDR3 sequence: CASSQSGRGSYNEQFF. DNA of the CDR3: TGTGCCAGCAGCCAATCGGGCAGGGGCTCCTACAATGAGCAGTTCTTC.

The rearrangement uses TRBV28 and TRBJ2-1; D is undetermined. V was clipped by 3 bases and J by 4 bases, with 16 bases between them. The CDR3 is 16 amino acids. Germline CDR1 reads MDHEN; CDR2 reads SYDVKM. The CDR3 nucleotides read TGTGCCAGCAGTTTTCGAGAACGTTTCCTATACAATGAGCAGTTCTTC. Its protein is CASSFRERFLYNEQFF. Full variable domain (missing parts from reference TRBV28 and TRBJ2-1): DVKVTQSSRYLVKRTGEKVFLECVQDMDHENMFWYRQDPGLGLRLIYFSYDVKMKEKGDIPEGYSVSREKKERFSLILESASTNQTSMYLCASSFRERFLYNEQFFGPGTRLTVL.

This clonotype was recorded a few times. This chain uses TRBV5-1 with TRBJ2-7, with a weak D call TRBD1 (6 bases). Looked up from germline, CDR1 is SGHRS and CDR2 is YFSETQ. The germline V and J ends were trimmed by 5 bases and 9 bases, with 15 bases remaining between them. There are 12 residues in the CDR3. CDR3 bases: TGCGCCAGCAGTGCACGTCAGGGGTGGCAGTACTTC. It specifies CASSARQGWQYF.

V usage is TRBV5-1 and J usage is TRBJ2-1, with 10 bases aligning to TRBD2. This CDR3 is built from 16 residues. Germline CDR1 and CDR2: SGHRS and YFSETQ. The V gene end was trimmed by 0 bases and the J gene end by 6 bases; junction bases not matched to a gene: 6. The CDR3 DNA sequence: TGCGCCAGCAGCTTGGCGAGGAGCGGGGGGGCCAATGAGCAGTTCTTC. It specifies CASSLARSGGANEQFF.

Only a few counts were recorded for this clonotype. DNA of the CDR3: TGTGCCAGCGGGAATGAAAAACTGTTTTTT. Translated: CASGNEKLFF. The chain links TRBV2 to TRBJ1-4, with D uncertain. CDR3 length: 10 amino acids. Germline CDR1 reads SNHLY; CDR2 reads FYNNEI. V was clipped by 8 bases and J by 5 bases, with 3 bases between them.

V usage is TRBV4-3 and J usage is TRBJ2-7; D remains ambiguous. Germline assignment: CDR1 LGHNA and CDR2 YSLEER. CDR3 length: 14 residues. V was trimmed by 3 bases and J by 1 base, leaving 10 bases between them. CDR3: CASSQGWSSYEQYF. CDR3 sequence (DNA): TGCGCCAGCAGCCAGGGGTGGTCTTCCTACGAGCAGTACTTC.

This clonotype was recorded many times. This chain connects TRBV27 to TRBJ2-7; 12 bases map to TRBD2. The CDR3 totals 16 residues. The V and J ends lost 5 bases and 0 bases, in that order; junction bases with no gene match: 5. Germline CDR1 and CDR2: MNHEY and SMNVEV (reference sequence). The CDR3 sequence: CASSTPTSGGSYEQYF. In DNA form, the CDR3 reads TGTGCCAGCAGTACCCCGACTAGCGGGGGCTCCTACGAGCAGTACTTC.